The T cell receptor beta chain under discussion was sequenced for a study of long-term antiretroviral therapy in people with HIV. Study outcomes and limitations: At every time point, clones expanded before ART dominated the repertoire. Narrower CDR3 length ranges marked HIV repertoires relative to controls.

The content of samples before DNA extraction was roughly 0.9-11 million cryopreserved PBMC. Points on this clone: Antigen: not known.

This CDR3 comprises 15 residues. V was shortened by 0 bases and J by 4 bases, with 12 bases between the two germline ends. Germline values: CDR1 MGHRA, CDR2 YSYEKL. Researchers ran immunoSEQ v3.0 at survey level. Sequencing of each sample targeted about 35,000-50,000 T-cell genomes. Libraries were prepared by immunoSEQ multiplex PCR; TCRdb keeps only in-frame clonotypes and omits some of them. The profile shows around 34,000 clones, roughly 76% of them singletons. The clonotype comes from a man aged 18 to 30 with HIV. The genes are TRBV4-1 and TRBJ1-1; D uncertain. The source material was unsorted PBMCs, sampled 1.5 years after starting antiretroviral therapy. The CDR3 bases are TGCGCCAGCAGCCAAGATCCCGGTTTCGGCACTGAAGCTTTCTTT. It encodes CASSQDPGFGTEAFF.